This T cell receptor beta chain was observed in a study of T-cell reconstitution after alpha-beta-depleted transplantation in children. Preparation of the TCRbeta library involved a method that used unique molecular identifiers. TCRdb analysed the PCR reads with MiXCR anew, one entry per CDR3 protein. Here the sample spans about 360,000 distinct CDR3 sequences, about 14% being singletons. Germline lookup yields CDR1 SGHTA and CDR2 FQGNSA. The CDR3 loop spans 13 amino acids. V lost 6 bases to trimming and J lost 11 bases, with 19 bases between them. This clonotype was recorded a few times. The chain is built from TRBV7-2 and TRBJ1-1; a possible D gene is TRBD1 (6 bases). The sample was PBMCs, taken from the stem cell graft. This receptor was identified in a human donor who donated a stem cell graft to a child with Fanconi anemia. The CDR3 spells CASSPFPGQDAFF. The CDR3 nucleotides read TGTGCCAGCAGTCCCTTTCCGGGACAAGACGCTTTCTTT.